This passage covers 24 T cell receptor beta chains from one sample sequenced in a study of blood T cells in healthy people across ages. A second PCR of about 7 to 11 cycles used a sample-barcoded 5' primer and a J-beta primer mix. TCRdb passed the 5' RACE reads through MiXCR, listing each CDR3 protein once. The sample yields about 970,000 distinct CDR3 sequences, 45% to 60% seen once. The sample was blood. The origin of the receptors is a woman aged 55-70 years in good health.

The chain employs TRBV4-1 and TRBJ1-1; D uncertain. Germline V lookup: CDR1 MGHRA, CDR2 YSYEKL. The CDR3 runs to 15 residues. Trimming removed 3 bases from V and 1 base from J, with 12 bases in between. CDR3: CASSQVTGGNTEAFF. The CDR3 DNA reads TGCGCCAGCAGCCAGGTGACGGGTGGGAACACTGAAGCTTTCTTT.

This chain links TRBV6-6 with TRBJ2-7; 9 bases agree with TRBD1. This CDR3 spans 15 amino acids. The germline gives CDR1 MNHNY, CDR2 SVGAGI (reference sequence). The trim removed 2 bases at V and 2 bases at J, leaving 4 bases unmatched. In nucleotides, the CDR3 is TGTGCCAGCAGTTACGGGACAGGGAGAACCTACGAGCAGTACTTC. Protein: CASSYGTGRTYEQYF.

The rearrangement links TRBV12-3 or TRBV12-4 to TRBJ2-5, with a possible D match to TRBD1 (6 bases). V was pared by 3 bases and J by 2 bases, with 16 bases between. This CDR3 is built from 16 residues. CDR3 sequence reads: CASSFGAGQTQETQYF. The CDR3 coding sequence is TGTGCCAGCAGTTTTGGCGCCGGACAGACTCAAGAGACCCAGTACTTC.

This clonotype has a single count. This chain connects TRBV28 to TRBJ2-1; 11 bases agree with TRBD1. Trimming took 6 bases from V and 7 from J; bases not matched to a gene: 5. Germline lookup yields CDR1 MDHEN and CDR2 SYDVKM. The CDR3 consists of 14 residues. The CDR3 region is CASRDRGPRNEQFF. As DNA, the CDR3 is TGTGCCAGCAGGGACAGGGGGCCTCGGAATGAGCAGTTCTTC.

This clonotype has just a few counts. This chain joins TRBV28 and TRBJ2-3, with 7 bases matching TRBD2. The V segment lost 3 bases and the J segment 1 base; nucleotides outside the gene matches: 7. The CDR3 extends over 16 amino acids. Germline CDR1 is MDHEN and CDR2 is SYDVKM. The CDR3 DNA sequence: TGTGCCAGCAGTTTTCTTGGCGGGAGACGCACAGATACGCAGTATTTT. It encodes CASSFLGGRRTDTQYF.

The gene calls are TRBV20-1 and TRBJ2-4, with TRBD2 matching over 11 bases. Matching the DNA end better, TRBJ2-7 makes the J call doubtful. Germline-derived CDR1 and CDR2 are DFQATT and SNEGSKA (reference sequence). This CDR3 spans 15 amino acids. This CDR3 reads CSAAPLTSGTDEQYF. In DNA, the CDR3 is TGCAGTGCTGCCCCCCTGACTAGCGGGACAGACGAGCAGTACTTC.

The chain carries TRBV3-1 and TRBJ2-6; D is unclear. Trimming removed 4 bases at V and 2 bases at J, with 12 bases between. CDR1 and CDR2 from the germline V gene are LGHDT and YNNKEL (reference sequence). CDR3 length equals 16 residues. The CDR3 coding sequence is TGTGCCAGCAGCCCCCGTCTCGAGGCTGGGGCCAACGTCCTGACTTTC. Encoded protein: CASSPRLEAGANVLTF. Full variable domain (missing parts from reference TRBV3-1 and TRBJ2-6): DTAVSQTPKYLVTQMGNDKSIKCEQNLGHDTMYWYKQDSKKFLKIMFSYNNKELIINETVPNRFSPKSPDKAHLNLHINSLELGDSAVYFCASSPRLEAGANVLTFGAGSRLTVL.

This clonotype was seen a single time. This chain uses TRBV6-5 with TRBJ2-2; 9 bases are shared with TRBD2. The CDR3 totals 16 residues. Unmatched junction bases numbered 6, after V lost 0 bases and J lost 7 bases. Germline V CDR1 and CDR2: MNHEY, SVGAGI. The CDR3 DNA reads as TGTGCCAGCAGTTACTCGCGGGGGGGACGGAGCGGGGAGCTGTTTTTT. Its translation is CASSYSRGGRSGELFF.

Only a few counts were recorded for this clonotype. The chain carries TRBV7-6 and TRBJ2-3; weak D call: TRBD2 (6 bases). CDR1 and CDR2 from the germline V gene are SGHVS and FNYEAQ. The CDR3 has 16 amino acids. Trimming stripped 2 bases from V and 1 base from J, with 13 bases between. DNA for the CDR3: TGTGCCAGCAGCTTATCTGAGGCTAGCGGCACAGATACGCAGTATTTT. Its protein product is CASSLSEASGTDTQYF.

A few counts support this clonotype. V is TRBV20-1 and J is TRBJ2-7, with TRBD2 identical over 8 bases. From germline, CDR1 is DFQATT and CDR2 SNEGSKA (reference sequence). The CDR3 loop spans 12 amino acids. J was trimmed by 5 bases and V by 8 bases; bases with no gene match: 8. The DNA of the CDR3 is TGCAGTAAAATAGCGGGACTCAACGAGCAGTACTTC. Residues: CSKIAGLNEQYF.

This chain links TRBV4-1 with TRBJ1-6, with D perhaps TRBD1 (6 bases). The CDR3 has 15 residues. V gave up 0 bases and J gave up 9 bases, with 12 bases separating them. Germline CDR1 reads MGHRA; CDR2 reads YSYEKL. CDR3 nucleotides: TGCGCCAGCAGCCAAGATGCGGGGGCGAGTTCACCCCTCCACTTT. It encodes CASSQDAGASSPLHF.

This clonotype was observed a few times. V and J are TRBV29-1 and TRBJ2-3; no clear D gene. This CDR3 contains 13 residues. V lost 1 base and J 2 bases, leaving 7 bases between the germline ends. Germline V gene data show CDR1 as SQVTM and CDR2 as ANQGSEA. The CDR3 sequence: CSVEGAYTDTQYF. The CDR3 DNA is TGCAGCGTTGAAGGGGCTTACACAGATACGCAGTATTTT.

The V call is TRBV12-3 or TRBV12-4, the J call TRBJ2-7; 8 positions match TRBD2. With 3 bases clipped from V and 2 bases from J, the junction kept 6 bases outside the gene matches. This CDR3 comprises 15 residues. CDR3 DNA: TGTGCCAGCAGTTTGAGTCGGACTAGCCCCTACGAGCAGTACTTC. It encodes CASSLSRTSPYEQYF.

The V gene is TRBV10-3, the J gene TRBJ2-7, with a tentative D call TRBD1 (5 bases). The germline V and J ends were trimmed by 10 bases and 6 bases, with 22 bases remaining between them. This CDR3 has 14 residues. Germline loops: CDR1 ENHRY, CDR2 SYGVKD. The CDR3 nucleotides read TGTGCCACGGCCTTAGGGGTTCCATTTTTCGAGCAGTACTTC. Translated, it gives CATALGVPFFEQYF.

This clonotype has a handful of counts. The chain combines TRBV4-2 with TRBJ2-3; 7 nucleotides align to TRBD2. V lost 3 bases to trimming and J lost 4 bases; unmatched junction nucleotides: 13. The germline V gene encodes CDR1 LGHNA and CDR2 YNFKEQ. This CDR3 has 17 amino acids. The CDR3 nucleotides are TGTGCCAGCAGCCAGCACTCTTGGCGGGGGTCGGCAGATACGCAGTATTTT. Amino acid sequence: CASSQHSWRGSADTQYF.

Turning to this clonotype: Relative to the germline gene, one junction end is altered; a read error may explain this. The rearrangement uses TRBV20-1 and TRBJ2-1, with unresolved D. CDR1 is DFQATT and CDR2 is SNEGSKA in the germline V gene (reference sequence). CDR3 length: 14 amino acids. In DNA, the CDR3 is TGCAGTGCTAGAGATCCCGGAACCTACAAGGAGCAGTTCTTC. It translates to CSARDPGTYKEQFF.

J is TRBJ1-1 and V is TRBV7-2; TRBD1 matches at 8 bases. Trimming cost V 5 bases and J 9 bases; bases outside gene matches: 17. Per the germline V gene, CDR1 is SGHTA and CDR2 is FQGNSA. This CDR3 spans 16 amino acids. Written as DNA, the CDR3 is TGTGCCAGCAGCCCCGACAGGGGATCGGGGAGAAATAAAGCTTTCTTT. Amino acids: CASSPDRGSGRNKAFF.

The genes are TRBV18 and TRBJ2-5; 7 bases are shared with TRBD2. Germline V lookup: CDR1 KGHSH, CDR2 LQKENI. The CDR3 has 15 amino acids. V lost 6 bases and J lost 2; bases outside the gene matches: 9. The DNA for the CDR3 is TGTGCCAGCTCCCGTTCGGGGGGAGGACAAGAGACCCAGTACTTC. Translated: CASSRSGGGQETQYF.

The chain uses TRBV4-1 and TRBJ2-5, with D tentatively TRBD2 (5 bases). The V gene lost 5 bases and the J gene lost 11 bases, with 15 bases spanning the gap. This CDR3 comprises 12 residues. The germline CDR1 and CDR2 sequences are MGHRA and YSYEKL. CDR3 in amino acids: CASSMLAGGQYF. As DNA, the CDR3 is TGCGCCAGCAGCATGTTGGCGGGTGGGCAGTACTTC.

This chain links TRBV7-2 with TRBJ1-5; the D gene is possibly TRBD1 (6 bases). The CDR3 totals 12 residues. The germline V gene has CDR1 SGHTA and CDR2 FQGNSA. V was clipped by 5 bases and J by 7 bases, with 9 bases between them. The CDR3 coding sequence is TGTGCCAGCAGCAAGGGGGACCAGCCCCAGCATTTT. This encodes CASSKGDQPQHF.

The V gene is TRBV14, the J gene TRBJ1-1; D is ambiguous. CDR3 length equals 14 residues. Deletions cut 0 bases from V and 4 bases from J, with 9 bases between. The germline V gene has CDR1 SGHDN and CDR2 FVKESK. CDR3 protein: CASSQDSRGTEAFF. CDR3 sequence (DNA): TGTGCCAGCAGCCAAGACTCGCGGGGCACTGAAGCTTTCTTT.

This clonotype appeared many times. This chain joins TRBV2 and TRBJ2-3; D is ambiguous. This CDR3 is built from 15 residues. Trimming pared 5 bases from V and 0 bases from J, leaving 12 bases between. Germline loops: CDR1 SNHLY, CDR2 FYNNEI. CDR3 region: CASSFNELSTDTQYF. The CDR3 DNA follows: TGTGCCAGCAGTTTTAACGAGCTAAGCACAGATACGCAGTATTTT.

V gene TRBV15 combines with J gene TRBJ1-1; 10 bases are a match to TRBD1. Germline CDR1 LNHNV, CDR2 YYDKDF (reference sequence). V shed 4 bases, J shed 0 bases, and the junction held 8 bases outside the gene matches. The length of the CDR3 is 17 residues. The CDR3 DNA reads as TGTGCCACCAGCAAAGGGACAGGGGCTTGGGTGAACACTGAAGCTTTCTTT. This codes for CATSKGTGAWVNTEAFF.

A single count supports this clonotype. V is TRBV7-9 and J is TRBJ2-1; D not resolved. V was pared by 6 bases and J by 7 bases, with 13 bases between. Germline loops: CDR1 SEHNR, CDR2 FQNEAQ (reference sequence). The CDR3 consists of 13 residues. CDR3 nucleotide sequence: TGTGCCAGCAGTCCAGGTGTATTAAATGAGCAGTTCTTC. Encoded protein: CASSPGVLNEQFF. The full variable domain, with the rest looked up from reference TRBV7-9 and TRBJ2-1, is DTGVSQNPRHKITKRGQNVTFRCDPISEHNRLYWYRQTLGQGPEFLTYFQNEAQLEKSRLLSDRFSAERPKGSFSTLEIQRTEQGDSAMYLCASSPGVLNEQFFGPGTRLTVL.